The next 8 T cell receptor beta chains were all read from a single sample in a study of T-cell memory formation after mild COVID-19. TCRdb processed the 5' RACE reads anew with MiXCR; each CDR3 protein has one entry. The profile shows roughly 80,000 distinct CDR3 sequences, roughly 25% of them singletons. Sequenced material: PBMCs or a T cell subset sorted from them (not recorded which). These receptors were collected from a man aged 18 to 35 who had mild COVID-19 (a few samples of this study predate the infection). Cell type and time point are not known.

This clonotype is large within its sample. This rearrangement joins TRBV4-1 to TRBJ2-1; the match to TRBD2 covers 8 bases. J was trimmed by 9 bases and V by 0 bases; bases with no gene match: 7. The CDR3 covers 15 residues. Germline assignment: CDR1 MGHRA and CDR2 YSYEKL. CDR3 nucleotides: TGCGCCAGCAGCCAAGATTCCGGGGGGGCCGGTGAGCAGTTCTTC. Its translation is CASSQDSGGAGEQFF.

This clonotype has only a few counts. J is TRBJ2-7 and V is TRBV5-1; 11 bases align to TRBD2. From germline, CDR1 is SGHRS and CDR2 YFSETQ. Trimming removed 0 bases from V and 1 base from J; junction bases left unmatched: 0. The CDR3 runs 15 residues. The CDR3 DNA is TGCGCCAGCAGCTTGGGGACTAGCGGGTCCTACGAGCAGTACGTC. Its translation is CASSLGTSGSYEQYV.

The rearrangement uses TRBV5-1 and TRBJ2-5, with D hard to call. The V end was cut by 3 bases, the J end by 4 bases, with 10 bases between. Looked up from germline, CDR1 is SGHRS and CDR2 is YFSETQ. The CDR3 covers 13 residues. The CDR3 loop reads CASSSGPGETQYF. As DNA, the CDR3 is TGCGCCAGCAGCTCCGGGCCTGGAGAGACCCAGTACTTC.

This clonotype was picked up a small number of times. The chain carries TRBV9 and TRBJ2-3, with 9 bases aligning to TRBD2. Germline CDR1 SGDLS, CDR2 YYNGEE. V was clipped by 0 bases and J by 5 bases; unmatched bases: 4. The CDR3 is 15 residues long. The CDR3 loop is CASSVEAGGKDTQYF. The CDR3 nucleotides are TGTGCCAGCAGCGTAGAAGCGGGGGGCAAAGATACGCAGTATTTT.

In its sample, this clonotype was seen a few times. The V and J genes are TRBV5-1 and TRBJ2-1; weak D call: TRBD2 (6 bases). The CDR3 runs 15 residues. V lost 0 bases to trimming and J lost 2 bases, with 9 bases between them. From germline, CDR1 is SGHRS and CDR2 YFSETQ. DNA for the CDR3: TGCGCCAGCAGCTTGGGCAGGGAGGCCTACAATGAGCAGTTCTTC. Translating gives CASSLGREAYNEQFF.

V gene TRBV4-2 combines with J gene TRBJ1-2, with D hard to call. The germline V and J ends were trimmed by 4 bases and 0 bases, with 12 bases remaining between them. In germline, CDR1 is LGHNA, CDR2 YNFKEQ. The CDR3 is 15 amino acids. CDR3 residues: CASSLRRNTNYGYTF. CDR3 sequence (DNA): TGTGCCAGCAGCCTCCGACGGAACACTAACTATGGCTACACCTTC.

This clonotype was seen more than once but under ten times. V gene TRBV7-9 combines with J gene TRBJ2-7; D not resolved. Trimming shortened V by 4 bases and J by 0 bases, and 16 bases separated the two germline ends. The CDR3 consists of 16 residues. The germline V gene encodes CDR1 SEHNR and CDR2 FQNEAQ (reference sequence). CDR3 sequence: CASSSTRSLSSYEQYF. CDR3 nucleotides: TGTGCCAGCAGCTCTACCCGGAGCCTCAGCTCCTACGAGCAGTACTTC.

This clonotype was observed once. The CDR3 nucleotides are TGTGCCAGCAGTGCAATAGAAGGGACAGACACCGGGGAGCTGTTTTTT. Encoded protein: CASSAIEGTDTGELFF. This rearrangement joins TRBV7-6 to TRBJ2-2, with TRBD1 matching 7 bases. From germline, CDR1 is SGHVS and CDR2 FNYEAQ. This CDR3 spans 16 amino acids. V shed 6 bases, J shed 3 bases, and the junction held 10 bases outside the gene matches.